This entry lists 11 T cell receptor beta chains sequenced from one sample in a study of OX40 agonist ivuxolimab in advanced cancers. The method was immunoSEQ multiplex PCR; TCRdb's version includes in-frame clones alone and lacks a portion of them. This sample has more than 60,000 clones, with around 89% found just once. The sequencing used CD4+ or CD8+ T cells sorted from blood, collected in a trial of the OX40 agonist ivuxolimab. The receptors derive from an adult with an advanced solid tumor such as melanoma, head and neck, liver or kidney cancer.

The chain employs TRBV5-4 and TRBJ2-3; D remains unclear. Germline V gene data show CDR1 as SGHNT and CDR2 as YYREEE (reference sequence). This CDR3 is 15 amino acids long. Between the trimmed V and J ends, which lost 2 bases and 2 bases, there was a span of 12 bases. CDR3 sequence: CASSLNRAHTDTQYF. DNA for the CDR3: TGTGCCAGCAGCTTAAACCGGGCCCACACAGATACGCAGTATTTT.

This clone was picked up one time. This chain joins TRBV5-1 and TRBJ2-3; 9 bases match TRBD2. CDR3 length equals 15 residues. Germline lookup yields CDR1 SGHRS and CDR2 YFSETQ. V gave up 7 bases and J gave up 3 bases; unmatched junction bases: 9. This CDR3 reads CASSVAGAVTDTQYF. The CDR3 DNA is TGCGCCAGCTCGGTAGCGGGAGCCGTAACAGATACGCAGTATTTT.

This clone was observed a single time. As DNA, the CDR3 is TGTGCCAGCAGTGACCTTAGATCGGCCGCTTCCTACGAGCAGTACTTC. Amino acid sequence: CASSDLRSAASYEQYF. This sequence joins TRBV2 and TRBJ2-7; D gene unclear. CDR3 size: 16 residues. V was pared by 3 bases and J by 1 base, with 16 bases between. From germline, CDR1 is SNHLY and CDR2 FYNNEI. Drawing the rest from reference TRBV2 and TRBJ2-7, the complete variable domain is EPEVTQTPSHQVTQMGQEVILRCVPISNHLYFYWYRQILGQKVEFLVSFYNNEISEKSEIFDDQFSVERPDGSNFTLKIRSTKLEDSAMYFCASSDLRSAASYEQYFGPGTRLTVT.

This rearrangement joins TRBV2 to TRBJ2-7; no definite D call. The CDR3 spans 13 residues. Germline V CDR1 and CDR2: SNHLY, FYNNEI. The V and J ends lost 3 bases and 5 bases respectively, with 11 bases between them. As DNA, the CDR3 is TGTGCCAGCAGTGAGGAGCAAATCAACGAGCAGTACTTC. This encodes CASSEEQINEQYF. The full variable domain, completed using reference TRBV2 and TRBJ2-7, is EPEVTQTPSHQVTQMGQEVILRCVPISNHLYFYWYRQILGQKVEFLVSFYNNEISEKSEIFDDQFSVERPDGSNFTLKIRSTKLEDSAMYFCASSEEQINEQYFGPGTRLTVT.

The rearrangement uses TRBV5-8 and TRBJ1-6; D gene unclear. The CDR3 length is 16 residues. V was shortened by 0 bases and J by 13 bases, with 20 bases between the two germline ends. CDR1 is SGHTS and CDR2 is YDEGEE in the germline V gene. The CDR3 region is CASSLGQAAGGEPLHF. For the CDR3, the DNA is TGTGCCAGCAGCTTGGGTCAGGCCGCCGGTGGAGAGCCCCTCCACTTT.

V is TRBV6-5 and J is TRBJ2-7; the D call may be TRBD1 or TRBD2 (5 bases each). The CDR3 totals 12 residues. Trimming cost V 5 bases and J 6 bases, with 11 bases left between them. Germline CDR1 and CDR2: MNHEY and SVGAGI. The CDR3 DNA is TGTGCCAGCAGTCAAGGGACGGTCGAGCAGTACTTC. This encodes CASSQGTVEQYF.

J is TRBJ2-7 and V is TRBV4-1; 7 bases are shared with TRBD1. Germline CDR1 MGHRA, CDR2 YSYEKL. The CDR3 is 16 amino acids. Germline trimming cut 5 bases from V and 1 base from J; bases unmatched to any gene: 11. CDR3: CASSSPRDRPSYEQYF. CDR3 DNA sequence: TGCGCCAGCAGCAGCCCACGGGACAGACCATCCTACGAGCAGTACTTC.

V and J are TRBV7-2 and TRBJ2-3, with 8 bases matching TRBD1. The CDR3 runs to 16 residues. J was trimmed by 1 base and V by 5 bases; bases with no gene match: 8. In germline, CDR1 is SGHTA, CDR2 FQGNSA. CDR3 protein: CASSPRTGRGTDTQYF. In nucleotides, the CDR3 is TGTGCCAGCAGCCCACGGACAGGGCGGGGCACAGATACGCAGTATTTT.

V gene TRBV7-2 combines with J gene TRBJ2-7; the D gene is possibly TRBD2 (6 bases). Germline CDR1 SGHTA, CDR2 FQGNSA. Trimming removed 5 bases at V and 2 bases at J, with 19 bases between. The CDR3 contains 16 residues. The CDR3 reads CASSRGGAMGTYEQYF. The CDR3 DNA reads as TGTGCCAGCAGCCGAGGCGGGGCGATGGGAACCTACGAGCAGTACTTC.

This clone was seen only once. The J gene is TRBJ1-1, the V gene TRBV5-1; possibly TRBD1 for D (5 bases). Germline V CDR1 and CDR2: SGHRS, YFSETQ. With 4 bases removed from V and 0 bases from J, the gap between germline ends came to 16 bases. This CDR3 comprises 16 residues. DNA of the CDR3: TGCGCCAGCAGCCCCATCACAGGACCCGTGAACACTGAAGCTTTCTTT. It specifies CASSPITGPVNTEAFF. The whole variable domain, filled in from reference TRBV5-1 and TRBJ1-1, reads KAGVTQTPRYLIKTRGQQVTLSCSPISGHRSVSWYQQTPGQGLQFLFEYFSETQRNKGNFPGRFSGRQFSNSRSEMNVSTLELGDSALYLCASSPITGPVNTEAFFGQGTRLTVV.

The chain joins TRBV2 to TRBJ1-3; maybe TRBD1 (5 bases). The CDR3 sequence is 15 residues long. V dropped 3 bases and J dropped 5 bases, with 14 bases sitting between them. CDR1 and CDR2 (germline): SNHLY, FYNNEI. CDR3: CASSETGLGRNTIYF. The CDR3 nucleotides read TGTGCCAGCAGTGAGACGGGGCTGGGCAGAAACACCATATATTTT.